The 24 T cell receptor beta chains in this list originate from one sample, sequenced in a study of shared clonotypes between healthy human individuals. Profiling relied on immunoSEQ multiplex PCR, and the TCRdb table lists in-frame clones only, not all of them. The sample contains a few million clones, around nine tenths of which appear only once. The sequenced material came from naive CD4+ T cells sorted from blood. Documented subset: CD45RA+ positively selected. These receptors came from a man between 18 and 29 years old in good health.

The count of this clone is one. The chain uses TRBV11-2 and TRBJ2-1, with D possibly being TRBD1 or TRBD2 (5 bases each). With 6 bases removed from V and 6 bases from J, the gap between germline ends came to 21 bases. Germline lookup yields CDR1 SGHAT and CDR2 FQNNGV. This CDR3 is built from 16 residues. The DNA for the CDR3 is TGTGCCAGCAGTTTGGCCGGGACGTTTATGTTCAATGAGCAGTTCTTC. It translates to CASSLAGTFMFNEQFF.

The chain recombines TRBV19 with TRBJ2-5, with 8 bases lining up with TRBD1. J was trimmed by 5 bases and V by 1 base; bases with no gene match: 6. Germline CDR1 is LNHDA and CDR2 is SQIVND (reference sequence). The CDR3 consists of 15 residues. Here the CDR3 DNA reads TGTGCCAGTAGTATAGGACAGGGGTTTGGCGAGACCCAGTACTTC. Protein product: CASSIGQGFGETQYF.

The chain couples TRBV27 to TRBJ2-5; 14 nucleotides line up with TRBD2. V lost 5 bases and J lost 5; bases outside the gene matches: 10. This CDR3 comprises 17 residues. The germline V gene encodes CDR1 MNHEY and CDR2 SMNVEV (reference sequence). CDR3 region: CASSAVTSGRGRETQYF. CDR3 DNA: TGTGCCAGCAGTGCCGTGACTAGCGGGAGGGGTCGGGAGACCCAGTACTTC.

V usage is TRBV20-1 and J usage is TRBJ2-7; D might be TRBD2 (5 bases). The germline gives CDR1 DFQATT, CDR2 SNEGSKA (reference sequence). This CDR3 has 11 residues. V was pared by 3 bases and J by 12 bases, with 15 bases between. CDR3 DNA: TGCAGTGCTAGTTCGGCAACGGGATCGTACTTC. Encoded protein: CSASSATGSYF.

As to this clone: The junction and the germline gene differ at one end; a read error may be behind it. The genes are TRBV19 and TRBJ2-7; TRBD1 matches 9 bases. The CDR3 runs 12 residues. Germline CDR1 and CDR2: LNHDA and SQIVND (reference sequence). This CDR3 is CASSLLQGARSF. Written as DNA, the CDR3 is TGTGCCAGTAGTTTACTACAGGGGGCGCGATCTTTC.

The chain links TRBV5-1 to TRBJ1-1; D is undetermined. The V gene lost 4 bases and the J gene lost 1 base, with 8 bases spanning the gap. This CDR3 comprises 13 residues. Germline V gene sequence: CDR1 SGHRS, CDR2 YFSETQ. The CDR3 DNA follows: TGCGCCAGCAGCAGGGATACGAACACTGAAGCTTTCTTT. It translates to CASSRDTNTEAFF.

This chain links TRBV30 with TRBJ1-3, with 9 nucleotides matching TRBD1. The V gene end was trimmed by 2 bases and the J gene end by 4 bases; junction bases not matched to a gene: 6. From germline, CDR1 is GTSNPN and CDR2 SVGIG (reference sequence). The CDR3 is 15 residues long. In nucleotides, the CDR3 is TGTGCCTGGAGTAAACAGGGGGCGCGCGGAAACACCATATATTTT. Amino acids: CAWSKQGARGNTIYF.

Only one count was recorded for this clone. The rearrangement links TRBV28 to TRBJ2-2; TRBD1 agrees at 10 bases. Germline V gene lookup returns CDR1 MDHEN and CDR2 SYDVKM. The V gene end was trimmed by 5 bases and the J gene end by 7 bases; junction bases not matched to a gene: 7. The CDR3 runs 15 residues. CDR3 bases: TGTGCCAGCAGTAGCCCGGGACAGGGGCTCGGGGAGCTGTTTTTT. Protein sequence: CASSSPGQGLGELFF.

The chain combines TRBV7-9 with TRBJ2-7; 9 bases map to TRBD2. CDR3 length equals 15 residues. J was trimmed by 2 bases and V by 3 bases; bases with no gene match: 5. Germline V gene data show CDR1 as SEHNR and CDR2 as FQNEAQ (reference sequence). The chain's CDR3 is CASSLMTSGAYEQYF. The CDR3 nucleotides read TGTGCCAGCAGCTTGATGACTAGCGGAGCCTACGAGCAGTACTTC. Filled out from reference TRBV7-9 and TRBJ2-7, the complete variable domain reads DTGVSQNPRHKITKRGQNVTFRCDPISEHNRLYWYRQTLGQGPEFLTYFQNEAQLEKSRLLSDRFSAERPKGSFSTLEIQRTEQGDSAMYLCASSLMTSGAYEQYFGPGTRLTVT.

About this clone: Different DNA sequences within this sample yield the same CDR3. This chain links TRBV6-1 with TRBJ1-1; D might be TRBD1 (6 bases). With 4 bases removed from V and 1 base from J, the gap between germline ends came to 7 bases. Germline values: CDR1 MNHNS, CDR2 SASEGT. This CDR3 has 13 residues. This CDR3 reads CASSGGRNTEAFF. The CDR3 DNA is TGTGCCAGCAGTGGGGGGCGGAACACTGAAGCTTTCTTT.

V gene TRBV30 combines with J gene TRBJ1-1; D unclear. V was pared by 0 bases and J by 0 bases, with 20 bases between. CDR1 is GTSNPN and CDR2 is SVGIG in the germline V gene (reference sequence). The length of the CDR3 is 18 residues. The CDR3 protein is CAWSVRTRRTPMNTEAFF. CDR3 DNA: TGTGCCTGGAGTGTCCGGACCCGACGGACCCCCATGAACACTGAAGCTTTCTTT. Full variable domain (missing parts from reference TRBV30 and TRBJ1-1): SQTIHQWPATLVQPVGSPLSLECTVEGTSNPNLYWYRQAAGRGLQLLFYSVGIGQISSEVPQNLSASRPQDRQFILSSKKLLLSDSGFYLCAWSVRTRRTPMNTEAFFGQGTRLTVV.

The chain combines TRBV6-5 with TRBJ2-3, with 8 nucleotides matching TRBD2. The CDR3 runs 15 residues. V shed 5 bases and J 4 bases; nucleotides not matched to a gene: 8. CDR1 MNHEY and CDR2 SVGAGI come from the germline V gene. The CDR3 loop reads CASSTPGLGADTQYF. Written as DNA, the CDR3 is TGTGCCAGCAGTACTCCGGGACTAGGAGCAGATACGCAGTATTTT.

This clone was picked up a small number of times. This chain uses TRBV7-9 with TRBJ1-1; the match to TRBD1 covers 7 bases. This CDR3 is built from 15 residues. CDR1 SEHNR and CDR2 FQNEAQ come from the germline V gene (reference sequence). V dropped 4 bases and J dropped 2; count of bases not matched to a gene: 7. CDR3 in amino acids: CASSSLTGINTEAFF. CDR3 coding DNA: TGTGCCAGCAGCTCCCTGACAGGGATAAACACTGAAGCTTTCTTT.

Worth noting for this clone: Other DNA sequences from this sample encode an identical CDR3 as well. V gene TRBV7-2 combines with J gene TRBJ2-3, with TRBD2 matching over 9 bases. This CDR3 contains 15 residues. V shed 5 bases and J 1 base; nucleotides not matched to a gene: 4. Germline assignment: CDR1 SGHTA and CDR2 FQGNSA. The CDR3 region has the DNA TGTGCCAGCAGCCCGCGACTAGCGGGCACAGATACGCAGTATTTT. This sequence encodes CASSPRLAGTDTQYF.

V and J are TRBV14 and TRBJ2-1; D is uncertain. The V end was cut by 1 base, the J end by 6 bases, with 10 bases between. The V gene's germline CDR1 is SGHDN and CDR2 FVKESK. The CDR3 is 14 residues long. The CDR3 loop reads CASSQGRLSNEQFF. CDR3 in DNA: TGTGCCAGCAGCCAAGGGCGGCTTTCCAATGAGCAGTTCTTC.

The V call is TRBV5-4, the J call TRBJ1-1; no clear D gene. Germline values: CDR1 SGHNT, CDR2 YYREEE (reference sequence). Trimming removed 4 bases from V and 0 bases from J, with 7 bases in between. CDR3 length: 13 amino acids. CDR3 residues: CASSPEVNTEAFF. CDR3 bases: TGTGCCAGCAGCCCGGAGGTGAACACTGAAGCTTTCTTT. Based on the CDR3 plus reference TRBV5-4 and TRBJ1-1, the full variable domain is ETGVTQSPTHLIKTRGQQVTLRCSSQSGHNTVSWYQQALGQGPQFIFQYYREEENGRGNFPPRFSGLQFPNYSSELNVNALELDDSALYLCASSPEVNTEAFFGQGTRLTVV.

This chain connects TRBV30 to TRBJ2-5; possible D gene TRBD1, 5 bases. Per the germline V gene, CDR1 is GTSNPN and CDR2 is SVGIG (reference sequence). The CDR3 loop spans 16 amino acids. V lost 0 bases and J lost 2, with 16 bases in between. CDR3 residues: CAWSVRQGSRQETQYF. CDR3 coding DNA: TGTGCCTGGAGTGTACGTCAGGGCAGTCGACAAGAGACCCAGTACTTC.

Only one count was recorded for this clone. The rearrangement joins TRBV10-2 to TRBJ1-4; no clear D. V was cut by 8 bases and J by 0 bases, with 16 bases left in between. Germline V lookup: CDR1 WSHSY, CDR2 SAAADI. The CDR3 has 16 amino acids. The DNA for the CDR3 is TGCGCCAGCTTATCCCCGGACTTTGCAACTAATGAAAAACTGTTTTTT. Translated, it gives CASLSPDFATNEKLFF.

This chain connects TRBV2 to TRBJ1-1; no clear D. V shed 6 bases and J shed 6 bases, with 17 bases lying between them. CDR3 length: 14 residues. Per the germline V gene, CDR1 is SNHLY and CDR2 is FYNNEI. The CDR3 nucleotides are TGTGCCAGCAGCCTGAGAGATCGTAAGGCTGAAGCTTTCTTT. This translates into CASSLRDRKAEAFF. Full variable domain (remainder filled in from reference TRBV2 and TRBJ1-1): EPEVTQTPSHQVTQMGQEVILRCVPISNHLYFYWYRQILGQKVEFLVSFYNNEISEKSEIFDDQFSVERPDGSNFTLKIRSTKLEDSAMYFCASSLRDRKAEAFFGQGTRLTVV.

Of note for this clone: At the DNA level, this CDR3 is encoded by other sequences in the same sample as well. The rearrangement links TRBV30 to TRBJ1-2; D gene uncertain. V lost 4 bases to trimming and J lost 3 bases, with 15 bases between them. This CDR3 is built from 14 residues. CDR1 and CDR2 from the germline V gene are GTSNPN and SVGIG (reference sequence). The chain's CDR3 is CAWTGHSIDYGYTF. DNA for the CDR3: TGTGCCTGGACCGGCCACTCGATCGACTATGGCTACACCTTC.

In DNA form, the CDR3 reads TGTGCCAGCTCACCACTCTCTGGGACAGGCGTCAACTATGGCTACACCTTC. Its translation is CASSPLSGTGVNYGYTF. The chain uses TRBV18 and TRBJ1-2; 8 nucleotides align to TRBD1. V gave up 1 base and J gave up 2 bases; unmatched junction bases: 9. The germline V gene encodes CDR1 KGHSH and CDR2 LQKENI. The CDR3 has 17 residues.

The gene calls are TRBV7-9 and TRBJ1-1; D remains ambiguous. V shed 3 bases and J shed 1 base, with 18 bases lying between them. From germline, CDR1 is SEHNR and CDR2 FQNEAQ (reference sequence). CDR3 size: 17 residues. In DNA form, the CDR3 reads TGTGCCAGCAGCTTCGTAGTAGGGCGGAGGCCGAACACTGAAGCTTTCTTT. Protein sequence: CASSFVVGRRPNTEAFF.

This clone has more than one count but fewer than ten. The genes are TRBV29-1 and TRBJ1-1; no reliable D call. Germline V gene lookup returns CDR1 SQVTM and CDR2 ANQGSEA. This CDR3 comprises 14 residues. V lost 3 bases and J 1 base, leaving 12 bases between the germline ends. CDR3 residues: CSVERRLANTEAFF. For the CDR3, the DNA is TGCAGCGTTGAGCGGAGATTGGCGAACACTGAAGCTTTCTTT.

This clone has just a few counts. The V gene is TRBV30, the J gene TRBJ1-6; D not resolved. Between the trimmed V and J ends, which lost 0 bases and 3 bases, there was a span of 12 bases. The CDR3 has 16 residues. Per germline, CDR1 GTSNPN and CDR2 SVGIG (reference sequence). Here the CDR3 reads CAWSVNPAGYNSPLHF. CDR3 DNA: TGTGCCTGGAGTGTAAACCCAGCCGGCTATAATTCACCCCTCCACTTT.